This is a list of T cell receptor beta chains from one sample in a study of T cell changes during pregnancy in multiple sclerosis. Here immunoSEQ multiplex PCR was the method, and the copy in TCRdb shows in-frame clones only, minus some. The sample lists about 80,000 clones; around 90% were seen once. This specimen was peripheral blood, taken before pregnancy. All receptors derive from a female donor with multiple sclerosis, enrolled in a pregnancy study. Each CDR3 is given with its conserved first and last residue. A D gene is named only where the DNA matches it firmly. The size field is filled for only some rows; it gives once, few, many or a size class.

CDR3 DNA	CDR3 protein	D gene	V gene	J gene	clone size
TGTGCCAGTAGTTTGGTAGACAGTGGGACTGAAGCTTTCTTT	CASSLVDSGTEAFF	.	TRBV19	TRBJ1-1	.
TGCGCCAGCAGCCTGACAGGGGAAGGGGGCACAGATACGCAGTATTTT	CASSLTGEGGTDTQYF	TRBD1	TRBV4-1	TRBJ2-3	.
TGCGCCAGCAGCTTCGGGGGGGCAAATGAGCAGTTCTTC	CASSFGGANEQFF	TRBD2	TRBV5-1	TRBJ2-1	.
TGTGCCAGCAGGGGAGACAGGCACGTTGAAGCTTTCTTT	CASRGDRHVEAFF	.	TRBV6-6	TRBJ1-1	.
TGTGCCAGCAGCTTAGCGTCTCGGTCGTTGGGCCTCAATCAGCCCCAGCATTTT	CASSLASRSLGLNQPQHF	.	TRBV7-8	TRBJ1-5	.
TGTGCCAGCAGTTCAGTTCGTTCCTATAATTCACCCCTCCACTTT	CASSSVRSYNSPLHF	.	TRBV6-6	TRBJ1-6	.
TGCGCCAGCAGCTTGGTTACACAGCAGTTCTTC	CASSLVTQQFF	.	TRBV5-1	TRBJ2-1	few
TGTGCCAGCAGCTTGTCACCGGGACTGAGACCCTACGAGCAGTACTTC	CASSLSPGLRPYEQYF	.	TRBV7-9	TRBJ2-7	once
TGTGCCAGCAGCTTAATGGGGATGGGACAGGGGGCATCTGGTGAGCAGTTCTTC	CASSLMGMGQGASGEQFF	TRBD1	TRBV7-2	TRBJ2-1	once
TGTGCCAGCAGCGGGGACAGTTCTGGTCTAGAGGGCTACACCTTC	CASSGDSSGLEGYTF	TRBD1	TRBV9	TRBJ1-2	.
TGTGCCAGCAGACCCGGGACAGGGAGGTTAAAGACCCAGTACTTC	CASRPGTGRLKTQYF	TRBD1	TRBV5-8	TRBJ2-5	once
TGTGCCAGTAAGGGGAACATGAACACTGAAGCTTTCTTT	CASKGNMNTEAFF	.	TRBV19	TRBJ1-1	.
TGTGCCTGGATGCAGGGCACTAATGAAAAACTGTTTTTT	CAWMQGTNEKLFF	.	TRBV30	TRBJ1-4	.
TGTGCCAGCAGCTTAGCGCTAATGGCTAGCGGGGGGGAGGTCTACGAGCAGTACTTC	CASSLALMASGGEVYEQYF	TRBD2	TRBV7-9	TRBJ2-7	.
TGTGCCAGCAGCCAAGGGCTCTTGCCCGAGACCCAGTACTTC	CASSQGLLPETQYF	.	TRBV14	TRBJ2-5	.
TGCGCCAGCAGGGCTGGGAACACTGAAGCTTTCTTT	CASRAGNTEAFF	.	TRBV5-1	TRBJ1-1	once
TGTGCCAGCGGGGGACAGGGCGCGTCAACCGGGGAGCTGTTTTTT	CASGGQGASTGELFF	TRBD1	TRBV7-3	TRBJ2-2	.
TGTGCTAGCAGCTTAGGACCGGGACAGGGAATGGGCCCGCAAGAGACCCAGTACTTC	CASSLGPGQGMGPQETQYF	TRBD1	TRBV7-7	TRBJ2-5	once
TGCAGTGCTAGGGACAGGGCCGGCTACACCTTC	CSARDRAGYTF	TRBD1	TRBV20-1	TRBJ1-2	.
TGTGCCAGCAGCTTAGGCCACAGGGGCACTGAAGCTTTCTTT	CASSLGHRGTEAFF	TRBD1	TRBV13	TRBJ1-1	.
TGTGCCAACATGTACACGAACACTGAAGCTTTCTTT	CANMYTNTEAFF	.	TRBV2	TRBJ1-1	.
TGTGCCAGCAGTTCAAACAGGGCCGGGGAGCTGTTTTTT	CASSSNRAGELFF	.	TRBV6-6	TRBJ2-2	.
TGTGCCAGCCGCCTCGGGCAGGGGGTTAATGAGCAGTTCTTC	CASRLGQGVNEQFF	TRBD1	TRBV5-4	TRBJ2-1	.
TGTGCCTGGAGGGCGGGGAGAATTCCTAACTATGGCTACACCTTC	CAWRAGRIPNYGYTF	.	TRBV30	TRBJ1-2	.
TGTGCCAGCAGCAACGGACTAGCGGACTACAATGAGCAGTTCTTC	CASSNGLADYNEQFF	TRBD2	TRBV5-5	TRBJ2-1	.
TGCGCCAGCGAGGAGCTTGGGAGGGGTTTAACTGAAGCTTTCTTT	CASEELGRGLTEAFF	.	TRBV5-1	TRBJ1-1	.
TGCGCCAGCAGCTTTGGACAGGGGGCTGTTGGAAACACCATATATTTT	CASSFGQGAVGNTIYF	TRBD1	TRBV5-1	TRBJ1-3	.
TGTGCCAGCAGTTACTCTTCGGGACAGATTTTGCTAGCTTTCTTT	CASSYSSGQILLAFF	TRBD1	TRBV6-5	TRBJ1-1	once
TGCAGCGCAGCGACAGGGGGCTCCTACAATGAGCAGTTCTTC	CSAATGGSYNEQFF	TRBD1	TRBV29-1	TRBJ2-1	.
TGTGCCAGCAGCGTATACAGCCAAGAGACCCAGTACTTC	CASSVYSQETQYF	.	TRBV9	TRBJ2-5	.
TGTGCCAGCAGCTTAGGGACTATCCAAGAGACCCAGTACTTC	CASSLGTIQETQYF	.	TRBV7-6	TRBJ2-5	.
TGTGCCAGCATTCTCGTGGAGGAGACCCAGTACTTC	CASILVEETQYF	.	TRBV2	TRBJ2-5	.
TGTGCCAGCATCCCACCCGGGACAGGGCAGGACGAAGCTTTCTTT	CASIPPGTGQDEAFF	TRBD1	TRBV6-6	TRBJ1-1	.
TGCAGCGGCGGACTAGCGAAATACAATGAGCAGTTCTTC	CSGGLAKYNEQFF	TRBD2	TRBV29-1	TRBJ2-1	once
TGTGCCAGCAGTTACTGGAGCGGGAGGGCTGGGGAGCTGTTTTTT	CASSYWSGRAGELFF	TRBD2	TRBV6-5	TRBJ2-2	.
TGTGCCAGCAGCTTAGCTGTCTACACCGGGGAGCTGTTTTTT	CASSLAVYTGELFF	.	TRBV7-9	TRBJ2-2	once
TGTGCCAGTAGTCCCAGGTCCGGCACTGAAGCTTTCTTT	CASSPRSGTEAFF	.	TRBV19	TRBJ1-1	.
TGTGCCAGCAGTTTTCAACTTATGAACACTGAAGCTTTCTTT	CASSFQLMNTEAFF	.	TRBV28	TRBJ1-1	.
TGTGCCAGCAGCTTAGGAGGGCAGGTTGAAGCTTTCTTT	CASSLGGQVEAFF	.	TRBV7-9	TRBJ1-1	few
TGTGCCAGCAGCTTACGGTGGGCCCGGGAGACCCAGTACTTC	CASSLRWARETQYF	.	TRBV5-4	TRBJ2-5	.
TGTGCCTGGAGGACCCCGGGTTCCTTAGATACGCAGTATTTT	CAWRTPGSLDTQYF	.	TRBV30	TRBJ2-3	.
TGCAGCGCCCGGGGGGCAGGGGCGACCGGGGAGCTGTTTTTT	CSARGAGATGELFF	.	TRBV29-1	TRBJ2-2	.
TGCGCCAGCAGCCCAATGGCGGGGGGCAACACCGGGGAGCTGTTTTTT	CASSPMAGGNTGELFF	TRBD2	TRBV5-1	TRBJ2-2	.
TGTGCCAGCAGCGCTGGAGGCTCAGATACGCAGTATTTT	CASSAGGSDTQYF	.	TRBV9	TRBJ2-3	.
TGTGCCAGCAGCGTCGGGGGAGTGAAGACAGATACGCAGTATTTT	CASSVGGVKTDTQYF	.	TRBV9	TRBJ2-3	.
TGTGCCAGTAGTATAGTTTTGCTAGCGGGGGGTGGAGCCAAAAACATTCAGTACTTC	CASSIVLLAGGGAKNIQYF	TRBD2	TRBV19	TRBJ2-4	.
TGCAGCGTTAGAAGGGGGCTCGCCGAGCAGTACTTC	CSVRRGLAEQYF	TRBD1	TRBV29-1	TRBJ2-7	.
TGTGCCACCAGCAGAGACCCCCCTGGGGGGGGACGAGAGACCCAGTACTTC	CATSRDPPGGGRETQYF	TRBD2	TRBV15	TRBJ2-5	.